This TCR beta chain was sequenced in a study of blood T cells in healthy people across ages (dated by TCRdb to between 2014 and 2017). Regarding the study in general: In model experiments, template switching captured roughly one uniquely barcoded TCR beta cDNA molecule for every two T cells. Donors were grouped into four age groups: young (average 16 years), middle-aged (roughly 37), aged (about 60) and long-lived (approximately 81). To avoid experimental bias, donors of different ages were randomly spread across the sequencing lanes. The study analyzed two additional independent replicas of 1 million unique cDNA reads from the same blood draw for two donors, one aged 18 to 30 and one aged 80 or older. To track age-related changes in TCR beta repertoire diversity, the study relied on deep sequencing normalized with unique cDNA molecular identifiers. What the work shows at the level of the full study, not this receptor alone: Estimates of total diversity based on one million sequenced T cells were considered lower bounds and underestimates. Bulk unsorted PBMC profiling prevented conclusive comparison of naive and antigen-experienced compartments. Observed TCR beta diversity per million T cells fell roughly linearly with age, and a significant reduction was already apparent by age approximately 40. A strong correlation was found between observed TCR beta diversity and the percentage of naive T cells measured by flow cytometry. Because donor CMV infection status was unknown, age-related changes in expanded clonotypes were potentially confounded. Compared with the aged group, the long-lived group had more naive CD4+ T cells, fewer expanded clones and increased TCR diversity, a pattern suggesting age selection.

About this clonotype itself: It lacks a known antigen. One end of the junction is discordant with germline, which a read error may explain.

CDR1 SGHDN and CDR2 FVKESK were looked up in the germline V gene. The CDR3 starts with the cysteine, ends with the phenylalanine, and has 16 residues. The read is trimmed to its CDR3 DNA, 48 bases read in frame from base 1. Donors were a few dozen systemically healthy Caucasian individuals from Russia aged roughly 6 to 95 years. Each donor gave 8 to 10 milliliters of peripheral blood, drawn into EDTA-treated Vacutainer tubes. Ficoll-Paque density-gradient centrifugation was used to isolate PBMCs, with at least 6 million obtained per sample. Total RNA, at least 5 micrograms per sample, was extracted from PBMCs with Trizol reagent. The percentages of naive CD45RAhigh/CD27high T cells were determined by flow cytometry on a PBMC aliquot from every donor. The method was 5' RACE. The reads were generated on an Illumina HiSeq 2500. A second PCR of about 6 to 12 cycles was performed with a sample-barcoded 5' primer and a J-beta primer mix. A template-switch 5' adaptor carrying 12 random nucleotides introduced a unique molecular identifier onto each TCR beta cDNA molecule. Each sample yielded at least 3 million CDR3-containing paired-end reads. First-strand cDNA synthesis was performed from all RNA using the Mint cDNA synthesis kit, with priming by a TRBC-specific oligonucleotide. All cDNA was treated with uracil-DNA glycosylase and then went through a first 18-cycle PCR with the universal primers M1SS and BC2_uni_R. On the study's bioinformatics: For normalization, 1 million high-quality reads were randomly selected from each sample, with every read carrying a distinct molecular identifier. Instead of being binned into consensus sequences, reads that shared molecular identifiers were thrown out. CDR3 identification, clonotype clustering and error correction used MiTCR with a Q25 quality threshold and the strictest error-elimination algorithm. A nonparametric unseen species model with Euler transformation was used to estimate a lower bound on total TCR beta diversity. TCRdb applied fastp at Q25 and MiXCR to the public reads, then kept only in-frame beta chains. Every distinct CDR3 protein forms one entry, paired with its most common genes and DNA. TCRdb's processing, not the study's, gives the V and J calls here. In this sample the table shows about 400,000 distinct CDR3 sequences, more than 45% of which occur a single time. Of the sample, around 50% is held by the ten largest clones.

Recombination linked TRBV14 to TRBJ1-2; the D gene is perhaps TRBD1, on 5 matching bases. Sequenced material: blood. This sequence was found in a man in his 60s in good health. The sequenced DNA is TGCGCCAGCAGCCAAGGGCAGGGCCCATCTAACTATGGCTACACCTTC. This encodes CASSQGQGPSNYGYTF.